A selection of T cell receptor beta chains follows, all from one sample in a study of blood T cells in healthy people across ages. TCRdb analysed the 5' RACE reads with MiXCR anew, one entry per CDR3 protein. The sample records 450,000 to 600,000 distinct CDR3 sequences, about 28% being singletons. These same data were also listed under a study on T cells of mothers and their children.

Sequencing was performed on blood. Every receptor here comes from a boy aged 2 to 10 in good health. CDR3s include the opening cysteine and the closing phenylalanine or tryptophan. A D gene is named only where the DNA matches it firmly. Rows give clone size only sometimes, using once, few, many, or a class for an expanded clone.

cdr3_length: 15
v_call: TRBV6-1
d_call: NA
j_call: TRBJ1-6
clone_size: NA
cdr3_nt: TGTGCCACACAGGTAGTGAGCTCCTATAATTCACCCCTCCACTTT
cdr3_aa: CATQVVSSYNSPLHF

cdr3_length: 16
v_call: TRBV13
d_call: TRBD2
j_call: TRBJ2-3
clone_size: NA
cdr3_nt: TGTGCCAGCAGCCGAGGGACTAGCGGGAAAGGGGATACGCAGTATTTT
cdr3_aa: CASSRGTSGKGDTQYF

cdr3_length: 10
v_call: TRBV29-1
d_call: NA
j_call: TRBJ1-4
clone_size: NA
cdr3_nt: TGCAGCGTTGAACAGGGGAAACTGTTTTTT
cdr3_aa: CSVEQGKLFF

cdr3_length: 15
v_call: TRBV5-1
d_call: NA
j_call: TRBJ2-3
clone_size: NA
cdr3_nt: TGCGCCAGCAGCTTGGGCGCGGGGAGCGGAGATACGCAGTATTTT
cdr3_aa: CASSLGAGSGDTQYF

cdr3_length: 16
v_call: TRBV30
d_call: TRBD1
j_call: TRBJ1-1
clone_size: NA
cdr3_nt: TGTGCCTGGAGTGTACCCCGGACAGGGACGGACACTGAAGCTTTCTTT
cdr3_aa: CAWSVPRTGTDTEAFF

cdr3_length: 16
v_call: TRBV12-3/TRBV12-4
d_call: NA
j_call: TRBJ2-2
clone_size: once
cdr3_nt: TGTGCCAGCAGTTTAAGGGGGACCTTAAACACCGGGGAGCTGTTTTTT
cdr3_aa: CASSLRGTLNTGELFF

cdr3_length: 14
v_call: TRBV5-1
d_call: NA
j_call: TRBJ2-1
clone_size: NA
cdr3_nt: TGCGCCAGCAGCTTGGGGACCCCTGTCGATGAGCAGTTCTTC
cdr3_aa: CASSLGTPVDEQFF

cdr3_length: 15
v_call: TRBV7-2
d_call: NA
j_call: TRBJ2-7
clone_size: NA
cdr3_nt: TGTGCCAGCAGTCCTCCGCCAACAGGTCCCAACGAGCAGTACTTC
cdr3_aa: CASSPPPTGPNEQYF

cdr3_length: 16
v_call: TRBV12-3/TRBV12-4
d_call: TRBD1
j_call: TRBJ2-7
clone_size: NA
cdr3_nt: TGTGCCAGCAGTTTATATGCCGGGACAGGGGGCTACGAGCAGTACTTC
cdr3_aa: CASSLYAGTGGYEQYF

cdr3_length: 11
v_call: TRBV29-1
d_call: NA
j_call: TRBJ2-7
clone_size: NA
cdr3_nt: TGCAGCGCTGAAGGGCTATACGAGCAGTACTTC
cdr3_aa: CSAEGLYEQYF

cdr3_length: 13
v_call: TRBV20-1
d_call: TRBD1
j_call: TRBJ1-2
clone_size: NA
cdr3_nt: TGCAGTGCGTCCTACAGGGGGAAAAATGGCTACACCTTC
cdr3_aa: CSASYRGKNGYTF

cdr3_length: 18
v_call: TRBV29-1
d_call: TRBD2
j_call: TRBJ2-7
clone_size: NA
cdr3_nt: TGCAGCGTTGCCTCCTGGGGACTAGCGGGAGGGCCCCCCTACGAGCAGTACTTC
cdr3_aa: CSVASWGLAGGPPYEQYF

cdr3_length: 16
v_call: TRBV12-5
d_call: TRBD1
j_call: TRBJ1-3
clone_size: NA
cdr3_nt: TGTGCTAGTGGTTTGGGCAGGGGGCTATCTGGAAACACCATATATTTT
cdr3_aa: CASGLGRGLSGNTIYF

cdr3_length: 12
v_call: TRBV29-1
d_call: NA
j_call: TRBJ1-2
clone_size: few
cdr3_nt: TGCAGCGGTCGCAGGGGAGATTATGGCTACACCTTC
cdr3_aa: CSGRRGDYGYTF

cdr3_length: 17
v_call: TRBV20-1
d_call: TRBD1
j_call: TRBJ2-4
clone_size: few
cdr3_nt: TGCAGTGCTAGAGGCCGGGACAGGGGGTTAGGGAGAAACATTCAGTACTTC
cdr3_aa: CSARGRDRGLGRNIQYF

cdr3_length: 14
v_call: TRBV25-1
d_call: NA
j_call: TRBJ2-7
clone_size: few
cdr3_nt: TGTGCCAGCAGTGCCGGAGGTGTCACTTACGAGCAGTACTTC
cdr3_aa: CASSAGGVTYEQYF

cdr3_length: 13
v_call: TRBV6-6
d_call: NA
j_call: TRBJ1-6
clone_size: NA
cdr3_nt: TGTGCCAGCCGTCGGGACCTTAATTCACCCCTCCACTTT
cdr3_aa: CASRRDLNSPLHF

cdr3_length: 11
v_call: TRBV20-1
d_call: NA
j_call: TRBJ1-2
clone_size: NA
cdr3_nt: TGCAGTGCGCACCGGGACATGCAGGACACCTTC
cdr3_aa: CSAHRDMQDTF

cdr3_length: 13
v_call: TRBV10-3
d_call: NA
j_call: TRBJ1-2
clone_size: NA
cdr3_nt: TGTGCCATCAGTGAGGGACAGTTCTATGGCTACACCTTC
cdr3_aa: CAISEGQFYGYTF

cdr3_length: 17
v_call: TRBV7-9
d_call: TRBD2
j_call: TRBJ2-3
clone_size: NA
cdr3_nt: TGTGCCAGCAGCTCTTTTTACCAGCGGGGGCGCACAGATACGCAGTATTTT
cdr3_aa: CASSSFYQRGRTDTQYF

cdr3_length: 18
v_call: TRBV14
d_call: NA
j_call: TRBJ1-4
clone_size: NA
cdr3_nt: TGTGCCAGCAGCCAAGGGACACGGGGGAGATGGGTTAATGAAAAACTGTTTTTT
cdr3_aa: CASSQGTRGRWVNEKLFF

cdr3_length: 12
v_call: TRBV6-6
d_call: NA
j_call: TRBJ2-5
clone_size: few
cdr3_nt: TGTGCCAGCAGTTATGAGGGGCGGACCCAGTACTTC
cdr3_aa: CASSYEGRTQYF

cdr3_length: 17
v_call: TRBV27
d_call: TRBD1
j_call: TRBJ2-5
clone_size: few
cdr3_nt: TGTGCCAGCAGTTTAAATACCCGATCGACAGGGGGCGAGACCCAGTACTTC
cdr3_aa: CASSLNTRSTGGETQYF

cdr3_length: 12
v_call: TRBV2
d_call: NA
j_call: TRBJ1-2
clone_size: NA
cdr3_nt: TGTGCCGGCAACTTCGTTAACTATGGCTACACCTTC
cdr3_aa: CAGNFVNYGYTF

cdr3_length: 16
v_call: TRBV6-5
d_call: TRBD1
j_call: TRBJ2-7
clone_size: few
cdr3_nt: TGTGCCAGCAGTTATTCCCCAGGGACAGGGATCTTCGAGCAGTACTTC
cdr3_aa: CASSYSPGTGIFEQYF

cdr3_length: 15
v_call: TRBV4-3
d_call: NA
j_call: TRBJ2-7
clone_size: NA
cdr3_nt: TGCGCCAGCAGCCAAGTGAGGGTGGGGTCAGATGAGCAGTACTTC
cdr3_aa: CASSQVRVGSDEQYF

cdr3_length: 13
v_call: TRBV6-5
d_call: NA
j_call: TRBJ1-2
clone_size: NA
cdr3_nt: TGTGCCAGCAGTTACTCGAAAGGGGTAGGCTACACCTTC
cdr3_aa: CASSYSKGVGYTF

cdr3_length: 13
v_call: TRBV5-5
d_call: NA
j_call: TRBJ1-4
clone_size: NA
cdr3_nt: TGTGCCAGCAGGCGAACTGGAGGTGAAAAACTGTTTTTT
cdr3_aa: CASRRTGGEKLFF

cdr3_length: 14
v_call: TRBV2
d_call: NA
j_call: TRBJ2-3
clone_size: NA
cdr3_nt: TGTGCCAGCAGTGGGTCTAGACTCACAGATACGCAGTATTTT
cdr3_aa: CASSGSRLTDTQYF

cdr3_length: 14
v_call: TRBV20-1
d_call: TRBD1
j_call: TRBJ2-2
clone_size: NA
cdr3_nt: TGCAGTGCTTCGGACAGGGCCACCACCGGGGAGCTGTTTTTT
cdr3_aa: CSASDRATTGELFF

cdr3_length: 16
v_call: TRBV2
d_call: NA
j_call: TRBJ2-2
clone_size: few
cdr3_nt: TGTGCCAGCAGTCATCTGGCCAGGGCAAACACCGGGGAGCTGTTTTTT
cdr3_aa: CASSHLARANTGELFF

cdr3_length: 13
v_call: TRBV30
d_call: NA
j_call: TRBJ1-4
clone_size: few
cdr3_nt: TGTGCCTGGAGTGACATGGGAGGTGAAAAACTGTTTTTT
cdr3_aa: CAWSDMGGEKLFF

cdr3_length: 13
v_call: TRBV2
d_call: NA
j_call: TRBJ2-7
clone_size: NA
cdr3_nt: TGTGCCAGCAGTGAGGAGGTGGCCTACGAGCAGTGCTTC
cdr3_aa: CASSEEVAYEQCF

cdr3_length: 11
v_call: TRBV29-1
d_call: NA
j_call: TRBJ2-3
clone_size: many
cdr3_nt: TGCAGCGCCCGTGCCCCCAATACGCAGTATTTT
cdr3_aa: CSARAPNTQYF

cdr3_length: 14
v_call: TRBV11-2
d_call: NA
j_call: TRBJ2-7
clone_size: few
cdr3_nt: TGTGCCAGCACCTTAGGAGGGAGACCCTACGAGCAGTACTTC
cdr3_aa: CASTLGGRPYEQYF

cdr3_length: 15
v_call: TRBV5-1
d_call: TRBD2
j_call: TRBJ2-5
clone_size: many
cdr3_nt: TGTGCCAGCAGCCTAGCGGGAGGGTCCCAAGAGACCCAGTACTTC
cdr3_aa: CASSLAGGSQETQYF

cdr3_length: 14
v_call: TRBV29-1
d_call: TRBD2
j_call: TRBJ2-1
clone_size: NA
cdr3_nt: TGCAGCGTTGTATGGACTAGCGGGATTATTGAGCAGTTCTTC
cdr3_aa: CSVVWTSGIIEQFF

cdr3_length: 15
v_call: TRBV20-1
d_call: NA
j_call: TRBJ2-3
clone_size: NA
cdr3_nt: TGCAGTGCTAGACGTTCGAACCTCCTCACAGATACGCAGTATTTT
cdr3_aa: CSARRSNLLTDTQYF

cdr3_length: 12
v_call: TRBV29-1
d_call: TRBD1
j_call: TRBJ1-2
clone_size: NA
cdr3_nt: TGCAGCGTTAAGGGGGCTTTTTATGGCTACACCTTC
cdr3_aa: CSVKGAFYGYTF

cdr3_length: 15
v_call: TRBV20-1
d_call: TRBD2
j_call: TRBJ2-7
clone_size: NA
cdr3_nt: TGCAGTGCTAGAGACTTCGGGACTAGCTCCTACGAGCAGTACTTC
cdr3_aa: CSARDFGTSSYEQYF

cdr3_length: 15
v_call: TRBV4-3
d_call: TRBD2
j_call: TRBJ2-1
clone_size: NA
cdr3_nt: TGCGCCAGCAGCCAAGAGGCGGGAGATTCAAATGAGCAGTTCTTC
cdr3_aa: CASSQEAGDSNEQFF

cdr3_length: 14
v_call: TRBV12-3/TRBV12-4
d_call: TRBD2
j_call: TRBJ2-5
clone_size: few
cdr3_nt: TGTGCCAGCACCCACAGCGGGAGTCAAGAGACCCAGTACTTC
cdr3_aa: CASTHSGSQETQYF

cdr3_length: 18
v_call: TRBV7-2
d_call: NA
j_call: TRBJ2-4
clone_size: few
cdr3_nt: TGTGCCAGCAGCCCACTCACAGGGCCAGAACTAGCCAAAAACATTCAGTACTTC
cdr3_aa: CASSPLTGPELAKNIQYF

cdr3_length: 15
v_call: TRBV4-1
d_call: NA
j_call: TRBJ2-7
clone_size: NA
cdr3_nt: TGCGCCAGCAGCATCGGGACATTGAGCTCCTACGAGCAGTACTTC
cdr3_aa: CASSIGTLSSYEQYF

cdr3_length: 13
v_call: TRBV7-6
d_call: NA
j_call: TRBJ2-7
clone_size: NA
cdr3_nt: TGTGCCAGCAGCTTAGCCCCTCCCTACAAGCAGTACTTC
cdr3_aa: CASSLAPPYKQYF

cdr3_length: 12
v_call: TRBV29-1
d_call: NA
j_call: TRBJ2-7
clone_size: few
cdr3_nt: TGCAGCGTTGAGTCCCAGAGCTACGAGCAGTACTTC
cdr3_aa: CSVESQSYEQYF

cdr3_length: 14
v_call: TRBV7-2
d_call: NA
j_call: TRBJ1-5
clone_size: NA
cdr3_nt: TGTGCCAGCAGCTTACAGGAGTACAATCAGCCCCAGCATTTT
cdr3_aa: CASSLQEYNQPQHF

cdr3_length: 16
v_call: TRBV5-1
d_call: NA
j_call: TRBJ2-2
clone_size: few
cdr3_nt: TGCGCCAGCAAGGCAAGGCCTACGGGGAACACCGGGGAGCTGTTTTTT
cdr3_aa: CASKARPTGNTGELFF

cdr3_length: 16
v_call: TRBV5-1
d_call: TRBD2
j_call: TRBJ2-1
clone_size: NA
cdr3_nt: TGCGCCAGCAGCGGGGCGGGACTAGTGGTCTTCAATGAGCAGTTCTTC
cdr3_aa: CASSGAGLVVFNEQFF